Below are 24 T cell receptor beta chains sequenced from a single sample in a study of T-cell memory formation after mild COVID-19 (dated by TCRdb to the early 2020s). Libraries were built with 5' RACE. The run used an Illumina NovaSeq 6000. TCRdb cleaned the public reads at Q25 with fastp, built clones with MiXCR and kept in-frame beta chains. Rows with a matching CDR3 protein are joined into one entry that keeps the most common DNA and genes. Recorded for this sample are hundreds of thousands of distinct CDR3 sequences; approximately 25% of them occurred a single time. The ten largest make up under 15% of the sample. Material: PBMCs or a T cell subset sorted from them (not recorded which). Receptor source: an adult woman who had mild COVID-19 (a few samples of this study predate the infection). The sample titles of this study are shuffled in the database, so cell type and time point are left out; the donor was told from shared clones.

This clonotype was seen only a few times. V is TRBV5-1 and J is TRBJ2-1; D possibly uses TRBD1 or TRBD2 (6 bases each). The germline V and J ends were trimmed by 1 base and 1 base, with 12 bases remaining between them. CDR3 size: 16 residues. Germline V gene sequence: CDR1 SGHRS, CDR2 YFSETQ. CDR3 sequence: CASSLRGAHSYNEQFF. CDR3 sequence (DNA): TGCGCCAGCAGCTTGAGGGGGGCCCATTCCTACAATGAGCAGTTCTTC.

This clonotype was detected a few times. The chain employs TRBV6-1 and TRBJ2-4; 8 bases align to TRBD2. CDR1 MNHNS and CDR2 SASEGT come from the germline V gene. CDR3 length: 15 amino acids. V was pared by 3 bases and J by 7 bases, with 8 bases of the junction left unmatched. CDR3 in amino acids: CASSEEGLVVNIQYF. CDR3 sequence (DNA): TGTGCCAGCAGTGAGGAGGGACTAGTCGTTAACATTCAGTACTTC.

This rearrangement joins TRBV6-2 or TRBV6-3 to TRBJ2-2, with a weak D call TRBD2 (6 bases). V was pared by 1 base and J by 4 bases, with 16 bases between. The CDR3 is 17 residues long. CDR1 and CDR2 from the germline V gene are MNHEY and SVGEGT. The CDR3 DNA reads as TGTGCCAGCAGTTACTGGGTAGGGGACTTCATCACCGGGGAGCTGTTTTTT. This sequence encodes CASSYWVGDFITGELFF.

This clonotype was counted only a few times. The gene calls are TRBV7-9 and TRBJ2-5; D is ambiguous. The V gene's germline CDR1 is SEHNR and CDR2 FQNEAQ (reference sequence). The CDR3 contains 13 residues. V was shortened by 5 bases and J by 5 bases, with 12 bases between the two germline ends. The CDR3: CASSLNLGETQYF. In nucleotides, the CDR3 is TGTGCCAGCAGCCTGAATCTGGGGGAGACCCAGTACTTC.

This clonotype was picked up many times. The CDR3 spells CASSQKGPRLRGEAFF. The CDR3 DNA reads TGTGCCAGCAGCCAAAAGGGCCCAAGACTTAGGGGGGAAGCTTTCTTT. The rearrangement links TRBV14 to TRBJ1-1, with D possibly being TRBD1 (6 bases). This CDR3 comprises 16 residues. Trimming cost V 2 bases and J 8 bases, with 21 bases left between them. Germline CDR1 SGHDN, CDR2 FVKESK. Based on the CDR3 plus reference TRBV14 and TRBJ1-1, the full variable domain is EAGVTQFPSHSVIEKGQTVTLRCDPISGHDNLYWYRRVMGKEIKFLLHFVKESKQDESGMPNNRFLAERTGGTYSTLKVQPAELEDSGVYFCASSQKGPRLRGEAFFGQGTRLTVV.

This clonotype was picked up a small number of times. J is TRBJ2-5 and V is TRBV20-1; no definite D call. The germline CDR1 and CDR2 sequences are DFQATT and SNEGSKA (reference sequence). The CDR3 is made up of 12 amino acids. Trimming pared 3 bases from V and 2 bases from J, leaving 7 bases between. The chain's CDR3 is CSASPIQETQYF. DNA for the CDR3: TGCAGTGCTAGCCCGATACAAGAGACCCAGTACTTC.

The chain joins TRBV12-3 or TRBV12-4 to TRBJ1-2; TRBD1 aligns across 7 bases. J gave up 0 bases and V 7 bases, and 5 bases lay outside the gene matches. This CDR3 has 14 amino acids. In nucleotides, the CDR3 is TGTGCCAGCACCCGACAGGGCCCTAACTATGGCTACACCTTC. It codes for CASTRQGPNYGYTF.

This clonotype was picked up a small number of times. This chain connects TRBV4-3 to TRBJ2-7; no clear D. This CDR3 is 15 amino acids long. V lost 0 bases and J 4 bases, leaving 13 bases between the germline ends. Germline CDR1 is LGHNA and CDR2 is YSLEER. CDR3 DNA: TGCGCCAGCAGCCAAGATCTGGTAGCTAGTTACGAGCAGTACTTC. Translation: CASSQDLVASYEQYF.

The chain uses TRBV5-6 and TRBJ2-7; 7 nucleotides line up with TRBD2. Germline V gene data show CDR1 as SGHDT and CDR2 as YYEEEE. The CDR3 contains 13 residues. Unmatched junction bases numbered 5, after V lost 8 bases and J lost 0 bases. CDR3 DNA: TGTGCCAGTCAAGGCGGGAGCTCCTACGAGCAGTACTTC. As protein: CASQGGSSYEQYF.

This sequence joins TRBV12-3 or TRBV12-4 and TRBJ1-6, with a weak D call TRBD1 (6 bases). V lost 6 bases and J 6 bases, leaving 15 bases between the germline ends. CDR3 length equals 15 residues. The CDR3 DNA sequence: TGTGCCAGCAGACCCCCCTCGGGGGCTAATTCACCCCTCCACTTT. Translated: CASRPPSGANSPLHF.

The rearrangement joins TRBV7-6 to TRBJ2-7, with TRBD1 identical over 10 bases. V dropped 2 bases and J dropped 2; count of bases not matched to a gene: 6. This CDR3 comprises 16 residues. CDR1 is SGHVS, CDR2 FNYEAQ, per germline. This CDR3 reads CASSLRTGGIAYEQYF. CDR3 coding DNA: TGTGCCAGCAGCTTAAGGACAGGGGGGATAGCCTACGAGCAGTACTTC.

This clonotype was observed a few times. The J gene is TRBJ1-4, the V gene TRBV5-1; 8 nucleotides agree with TRBD1. V was clipped by 0 bases and J by 8 bases; unmatched bases: 3. CDR3 size: 14 residues. The germline V gene has CDR1 SGHRS and CDR2 YFSETQ. The CDR3 sequence: CASSLGTGKEKLFF. The CDR3 DNA reads TGCGCCAGCAGCTTGGGGACAGGGAAGGAAAAACTGTTTTTT.

The CDR3 reads CATSHLGGSSYNEQFF. The CDR3 nucleotides read TGTGCCACCAGCCACCTCGGGGGAAGCTCCTACAATGAGCAGTTCTTC. V gene TRBV15 combines with J gene TRBJ2-1; tentatively, D is TRBD2 (6 bases). CDR1 and CDR2 from the germline V gene are LNHNV and YYDKDF (reference sequence). The CDR3 extends over 16 amino acids. Trimming cost V 5 bases and J 0 bases, with 14 bases left between them.

This clonotype was detected a few times. The chain links TRBV16 to TRBJ2-7; D uncertain. V shed 4 bases and J shed 4 bases, with 14 bases lying between them. This CDR3 has 14 amino acids. Germline loops: CDR1 KGHSY, CDR2 FQNENV. The CDR3 sequence is CASSLQSLAYEQYF. The CDR3, as DNA: TGTGCCAGCAGCCTCCAATCCTTAGCATACGAGCAGTACTTC.

The chain uses TRBV7-2 and TRBJ2-3; D unclear. V was clipped by 1 base and J by 4 bases, with 9 bases between them. The CDR3 is made up of 14 amino acids. The germline V gene has CDR1 SGHTA and CDR2 FQGNSA. In DNA form, the CDR3 reads TGTGCCAGCAGCTTAGGGTTGGTCGCAGATACGCAGTATTTT. Translated, it gives CASSLGLVADTQYF.

The chain is built from TRBV5-6 and TRBJ2-1; the match to TRBD1 covers 8 bases. The V gene's germline CDR1 is SGHDT and CDR2 YYEEEE. J gave up 9 bases and V 0 bases, and 2 bases lay outside the gene matches. The CDR3 has 13 amino acids. The CDR3 bases are TGTGCCAGCAGCTTGGTGGACAGGGTTGAGCAGTTCTTC. Its translation is CASSLVDRVEQFF. Complete variable domain (other parts from reference TRBV5-6 and TRBJ2-1): DAGVTQSPTHLIKTRGQQVTLRCSPKSGHDTVSWYQQALGQGPQFIFQYYEEEERQRGNFPDRFSGHQFPNYSSELNVNALLLGDSALYLCASSLVDRVEQFFGPGTRLTVL.

Only a few counts were recorded for this clonotype. The chain joins TRBV18 to TRBJ2-3, with TRBD1 as a possible D gene (6 bases). The CDR3 length is 15 residues. Germline values: CDR1 KGHSH, CDR2 LQKENI. V was shortened by 4 bases and J by 5 bases, with 16 bases between the two germline ends. CDR3 region: CASSLGTIGGDTQYF. CDR3 DNA sequence: TGTGCCAGCTCACTCGGGACCATAGGGGGAGATACGCAGTATTTT.

CDR3 bases: TGTGCCAGCAGCCCCCGACATGCCGATACGCAGTATTTT. It codes for CASSPRHADTQYF. The chain carries TRBV7-9 and TRBJ2-3; the D is unclear. V was clipped by 5 bases and J by 6 bases, with 12 bases between them. Germline V gives CDR1 SEHNR, CDR2 FQNEAQ (reference sequence). This CDR3 has 13 amino acids.

The chain recombines TRBV11-1 with TRBJ2-1; 10 positions match TRBD1. V lost 1 base, J lost 7 bases, and 22 bases stayed unmatched. Germline CDR1 and CDR2: SGHAT and FQDESV (reference sequence). CDR3 length: 21 amino acids. The chain's CDR3 is CASSLGLGQGTRGVEGNEQFF. CDR3 in DNA: TGTGCCAGCAGCTTAGGCCTGGGACAGGGGACACGGGGGGTTGAGGGGAATGAGCAGTTCTTC.

In its sample, this clonotype was seen many times. The chain has TRBV6-5 and TRBJ1-5; no definite D call. Germline CDR1 MNHEY, CDR2 SVGAGI. The germline V and J ends were trimmed by 6 bases and 1 base, with 7 bases remaining between them. The CDR3 runs to 13 residues. CDR3 DNA: TGTGCCAGCAGCTTCGACAGCAATCAGCCCCAGCATTTT. Translated: CASSFDSNQPQHF.

The V call is TRBV20-1, the J call TRBJ2-1, with D possibly called TRBD1 or TRBD2 (5 bases each). V dropped 0 bases and J dropped 4 bases, with 22 bases sitting between them. The CDR3 sequence is 18 residues long. Germline CDR1 DFQATT, CDR2 SNEGSKA (reference sequence). CDR3 in amino acids: CSARDRLMGTPLYNEQFF. The DNA of the CDR3 is TGCAGTGCTAGAGATCGCCTTATGGGGACCCCGCTTTACAATGAGCAGTTCTTC.

V usage is TRBV9 and J usage is TRBJ1-6; D unclear. This CDR3 has 16 amino acids. Trimming shortened V by 3 bases and J by 5 bases, and 15 bases separated the two germline ends. Germline loops: CDR1 SGDLS, CDR2 YYNGEE. The CDR3 here is CASSGRDGLNNSPLHF. CDR3 bases: TGTGCCAGCAGCGGACGTGACGGCCTTAATAATTCACCCCTCCACTTT.

J is TRBJ2-1 and V is TRBV29-1; D perhaps matches TRBD2 (6 bases). Per germline, CDR1 SQVTM and CDR2 ANQGSEA. The V gene lost 4 bases and the J gene lost 9 bases, with 16 bases spanning the gap. The CDR3 totals 13 residues. CDR3 residues: CSVAQRVGSEQFF. The CDR3 DNA is TGCAGCGTTGCCCAGCGGGTTGGTAGTGAGCAGTTCTTC.

The V call is TRBV20-1, the J call TRBJ1-2, with D perhaps matching TRBD1 (5 bases). Germline-derived CDR1 and CDR2 are DFQATT and SNEGSKA (reference sequence). V was cut by 6 bases and J by 0 bases, with 11 bases left in between. The CDR3 runs 13 residues. The CDR3 DNA reads TGCAGTGCGGAGGGGCGAGCTAACTATGGCTACACCTTC. As protein: CSAEGRANYGYTF.